This T cell receptor beta chain comes out of a study of long-term antiretroviral therapy in people with HIV. Sequencing used immunoSEQ v3.0 at survey level. Method: immunoSEQ multiplex PCR; TCRdb's copy keeps in-frame clones and lacks some. This sample has 42,000 or so clones, with around nine tenths found just once. Cryopreserved PBMC numbered roughly 0.85-11 million per sample before DNA extraction. This CDR3 has 17 residues. Germline lookup yields CDR1 LGHNA and CDR2 YNFKEQ. V trimming: 1 base; J trimming: 2 bases; junction bases outside the gene matches: 7. The chain combines TRBV4-2 with TRBJ2-3, with 9 nucleotides matching TRBD2. This specimen was unsorted PBMCs, taken 0.1 years before starting antiretroviral therapy. The sequence came from a woman in her forties or fifties with HIV. Here the CDR3 reads CASSQVGLAGTTDTQYF. DNA for the CDR3: TGTGCCAGCAGCCAAGTCGGGCTAGCGGGGACCACAGATACGCAGTATTTT.